A selection of T cell receptor beta chains follows, all from one sample in a study. Using its own MiXCR run on the RT-PCR reads, TCRdb lists one record per CDR3 protein. The sample lists hundreds of thousands of distinct CDR3 sequences, 11% to 15% occurring once. Sequencing input: memory CD4+ T cells from blood. These receptors originate from a female donor in good health, serving as a healthy control. The CDR3 runs from the conserved cysteine through the conserved F or W. Each record gives: J gene, clone size, CDR3 length, D gene, V gene, CDR3 protein, CDR3 DNA. D genes are given only for firm matches. Size is omitted from some rows. Given values are once, few, many or a class for expanded clones.

TRBJ2-1,NA,14,TRBD2,TRBV16,CASSHRLADNEQFF,TGTGCCAGCAGCCATAGACTAGCAGACAATGAGCAGTTCTTC
TRBJ2-5,few,14,NA,TRBV20-1,CSAMFGGVQETQYF,TGCAGTGCTATGTTCGGCGGCGTCCAAGAGACCCAGTACTTC
TRBJ2-7,NA,13,TRBD2,TRBV20-1,CSASASSGVVQYF,TGCAGTGCTAGTGCGTCGAGCGGGGTTGTGCAGTACTTC
TRBJ1-3,few,15,TRBD1,TRBV29-1,CSVAPMGQERNTIYF,TGCAGCGTTGCCCCGATGGGACAGGAGAGAAACACCATATATTTT
TRBJ2-3,many,13,NA,TRBV5-1,CASSLDGTDTQYF,TGTGCCAGCAGCTTAGATGGCACAGATACGCAGTATTTT
TRBJ2-1,NA,14,TRBD2,TRBV2,CASWGGGDYNEQFF,TGTGCCAGTTGGGGCGGGGGGGATTACAATGAGCAGTTCTTC
TRBJ2-3,NA,15,TRBD2,TRBV28,CASRTIAGSTDTQYF,TGTGCCAGCAGGACGATAGCGGGAAGCACAGATACGCAGTATTTT
TRBJ1-4,NA,16,NA,TRBV12-3/TRBV12-4,CASTPGEGPTNEKLFF,TGTGCCAGCACTCCCGGGGAGGGGCCAACTAATGAAAAACTGTTTTTT
TRBJ2-3,NA,14,NA,TRBV15,CATSPGLYTDTQYF,TGTGCCACCAGTCCGGGACTTTACACAGATACGCAGTATTTT
TRBJ2-2,few,15,NA,TRBV5-4,CASSRAAAMSGELFF,TGTGCCAGCAGCAGGGCAGCCGCTATGTCCGGGGAGCTGTTTTTT
TRBJ1-3,many,15,NA,TRBV5-6,CASSSLQNSGNTIYF,TGTGCCAGCAGCTCCCTCCAGAACTCTGGAAACACCATATATTTT
TRBJ1-3,many,14,NA,TRBV20-1,CSAHRGVTGNTIYF,TGCAGTGCCCATCGGGGGGTGACTGGAAACACCATATATTTT
TRBJ2-2,NA,16,NA,TRBV7-6,CASSLVVGAPGGELFF,TGTGCCAGCAGCTTAGTTGTGGGGGCCCCAGGCGGGGAGCTGTTTTTT
TRBJ1-6,NA,16,NA,TRBV6-2/TRBV6-3,CASSPAKGHRRSPLHF,TGTGCCAGCAGCCCGGCGAAGGGCCACCGGCGGTCACCCCTCCACTTT
TRBJ2-1,many,18,TRBD2,TRBV5-1,CASSPAGTSGSTSDEQFF,TGCGCCAGCAGCCCGGCCGGGACTAGCGGGAGTACCTCCGATGAGCAGTTCTTC
TRBJ2-4,NA,13,TRBD1,TRBV20-1,CSALDRGQNIQYF,TGCAGTGCTCTCGACAGGGGGCAGAACATTCAGTACTTC
TRBJ1-1,NA,14,TRBD1,TRBV20-1,CSSTGPRGEGEAFF,TGCAGTTCGACGGGACCCAGGGGGGAGGGGGAAGCTTTCTTT
TRBJ1-6,NA,15,NA,TRBV14,CASSLGARENSPLHF,TGTGCCAGCAGCCTTGGGGCCAGGGAGAATTCACCCCTCCACTTT
TRBJ2-5,many,13,TRBD2,TRBV5-1,CASSSGGQETQYF,TGCGCCAGCAGCTCGGGGGGTCAGGAGACCCAGTACTTC
TRBJ1-1,NA,14,NA,TRBV30,CAWTPGLLNTEAFF,TGTGCCTGGACCCCGGGACTCCTGAACACTGAAGCTTTCTTT
TRBJ2-2,NA,17,TRBD1,TRBV5-6,CASSHSWDRSNTGKLFF,TGTGCCAGCAGCCACAGTTGGGACAGGAGTAACACCGGAAAGCTGTTTTTT
TRBJ1-1,NA,15,NA,TRBV28,CASSLRPGNNLNVVF,TGTGCCAGCAGTTTACGTCCTGGGAACAATCTCAACGTTGTCTTT
TRBJ2-1,few,13,NA,TRBV6-6,CASSYLRDVQQFF,TGTGCCAGCAGTTACCTCCGGGACGTTCAGCAGTTCTTC
TRBJ2-1,NA,15,TRBD2,TRBV11-2,CASTTTSGTYNEQFF,TGTGCCAGCACCACGACTAGCGGAACCTACAATGAGCAGTTCTTC
TRBJ2-3,many,14,NA,TRBV6-6,CASRLGPYTDTQYF,TGTGCCAGCAGACTGGGACCGTACACAGATACGCAGTATTTT